This T cell receptor beta chain was found in a study of cytomegalovirus exposure and HLA in healthy donors. Study-wide findings and caveats: High specificity and sensitivity for cytomegalovirus status were reported for the classifier. Immune exposure information available was restricted to CMV serostatus. Later on, analysis showed that most CMV-associated TCR beta chains appeared to be HLA-restricted.

In the case of this clone: The antigen remains unidentified.

From germline, CDR1 is MNHEY and CDR2 SMNVEV (reference sequence). V gave up 4 bases and J gave up 3 bases, with 3 bases separating them. The CDR3 runs to 12 residues. PCR amplification relied on 60 Vbeta primers (plus 13 Jbeta primers). This table comes from immunoSEQ multiplex PCR, and its TCRdb copy is limited to in-frame clones, with some not included. The data contain more than 200,000 clones, around 83% of them singletons. Sequencing used PBMCs. The clonotype comes from a girl aged 5-17 years in good health and CMV-seronegative. The chain is built from TRBV27 and TRBJ2-2; D unresolved. For the CDR3, the DNA is TGTGCCAGCAGTTCTTACACCGGGGAGCTGTTTTTT. Its protein is CASSSYTGELFF.